These T cell receptor beta chains were read from a single sample in a study of shared clonotypes between healthy human individuals. Using immunoSEQ multiplex PCR, the repertoire was profiled, and TCRdb retains in-frame clones only, with some absent. The repertoire has almost 750,000 clones, just under 75% of them found once; the top ten carry about 1.8%. Material for sequencing was memory CD4+ T cells sorted from blood. These receptor sequences come from a young woman in good health. CDR3s include the opening cysteine and the closing phenylalanine or tryptophan. D genes are given only for firm matches. Expanded clones get a size class; other rows say once, few or many, or leave the size out.

V gene: TRBV5-1
clone size: -
D gene: TRBD1
J gene: TRBJ2-7
CDR3 protein: CASSLLEGQGAHEQYF
CDR3 DNA: TGCGCCAGCAGCTTGCTTGAGGGACAGGGCGCCCACGAGCAGTACTTC

V gene: TRBV7-3
clone size: -
D gene: -
J gene: TRBJ2-1
CDR3 protein: CASSRLNSDPYNEQFF
CDR3 DNA: TGTGCCAGCAGCCGATTAAATTCGGACCCCTACAATGAGCAGTTCTTC

V gene: TRBV5-1
clone size: once
D gene: TRBD1
J gene: TRBJ2-1
CDR3 protein: CASSSTGTGTHEQFF
CDR3 DNA: TGCGCCAGCAGCTCCACCGGGACAGGAACCCATGAGCAGTTCTTC

V gene: TRBV27
clone size: few
D gene: -
J gene: TRBJ2-1
CDR3 protein: CASSFIGRNNEQFF
CDR3 DNA: TGTGCCAGCAGTTTTATCGGCCGAAACAATGAGCAGTTCTTC

V gene: TRBV28
clone size: few
D gene: -
J gene: TRBJ1-2
CDR3 protein: CASSPQVNYGYTF
CDR3 DNA: TGTGCCAGCAGTCCACAGGTGAACTATGGCTACACCTTC

V gene: TRBV7-8
clone size: medium-sized
D gene: -
J gene: TRBJ2-1
CDR3 protein: CASSLGGLFNEQFF
CDR3 DNA: TGTGCCAGCAGCTTAGGAGGACTCTTTAATGAGCAGTTCTTC

V gene: TRBV23-1
clone size: -
D gene: -
J gene: TRBJ2-7
CDR3 protein: CASSQRAGLGEQYF
CDR3 DNA: TGCGCCAGCAGTCAACGGGCAGGTCTTGGGGAGCAGTACTTC

V gene: TRBV19
clone size: -
D gene: -
J gene: TRBJ2-7
CDR3 protein: CASSIDPPGSDSYEQYF
CDR3 DNA: TGTGCCAGTAGTATCGACCCGCCAGGGTCCGACTCCTACGAGCAGTACTTC

V gene: TRBV27
clone size: -
D gene: -
J gene: TRBJ2-7
CDR3 protein: CASSLMGTQEQYF
CDR3 DNA: TGTGCCAGCAGTTTAATGGGGACACAAGAGCAGTACTTC

V gene: TRBV6-1
clone size: -
D gene: TRBD1
J gene: TRBJ2-7
CDR3 protein: CASSEGTGPNEVYEQYF
CDR3 DNA: TGTGCCAGCAGTGAAGGGACAGGACCCAACGAAGTCTACGAGCAGTACTTC

V gene: TRBV5-6
clone size: -
D gene: -
J gene: TRBJ1-4
CDR3 protein: CASSLTRVNEKLFF
CDR3 DNA: TGTGCCAGCAGCCTGACCAGGGTTAATGAAAAACTGTTTTTT

V gene: TRBV6-4
clone size: -
D gene: -
J gene: TRBJ2-3
CDR3 protein: CASSDGQGGAGTQYF
CDR3 DNA: TGTGCCAGCAGTGACGGGCAGGGTGGAGCCGGTACGCAGTATTTT

V gene: TRBV5-5
clone size: -
D gene: -
J gene: TRBJ2-2
CDR3 protein: CASSLRPGLGTGELFF
CDR3 DNA: TGTGCCAGCAGCTTGCGTCCAGGACTGGGAACCGGGGAGCTGTTTTTT

V gene: TRBV11-2
clone size: -
D gene: TRBD2
J gene: TRBJ2-2
CDR3 protein: CASSLFGGRGTGELFF
CDR3 DNA: TGTGCCAGCAGCTTATTTGGCGGGAGGGGCACCGGGGAGCTGTTTTTT

V gene: TRBV27
clone size: -
D gene: TRBD1
J gene: TRBJ1-2
CDR3 protein: CASRSGGLTNYGYTF
CDR3 DNA: TGTGCCAGCAGATCAGGGGGCTTAACCAACTATGGCTACACCTTC

V gene: TRBV11-2
clone size: -
D gene: TRBD2
J gene: TRBJ2-1
CDR3 protein: CASSLGTSGNSYNEQFF
CDR3 DNA: TGTGCCAGCAGCTTAGGGACTAGCGGGAACTCCTACAATGAGCAGTTCTTC

V gene: TRBV18
clone size: -
D gene: -
J gene: TRBJ2-7
CDR3 protein: CASSPGTGSYEQYF
CDR3 DNA: TGTGCCAGCTCACCCGGGACGGGTTCCTACGAGCAGTACTTC

V gene: TRBV30
clone size: -
D gene: -
J gene: TRBJ2-7
CDR3 protein: CAWRRPRRTYEQYF
CDR3 DNA: TGTGCCTGGAGGAGACCTAGAAGGACATACGAGCAGTACTTC

V gene: TRBV9
clone size: -
D gene: -
J gene: TRBJ2-2
CDR3 protein: CASSVDLLNTGELFF
CDR3 DNA: TGTGCCAGCAGCGTAGACCTCCTAAACACCGGGGAGCTGTTTTTT

V gene: TRBV28
clone size: -
D gene: -
J gene: TRBJ1-4
CDR3 protein: CASRSSSTPNEKLFF
CDR3 DNA: TGTGCCAGCAGATCTTCGTCAACCCCTAATGAAAAACTGTTTTTT

V gene: TRBV18
clone size: -
D gene: -
J gene: TRBJ2-3
CDR3 protein: CASSPGRGVTDTQYF
CDR3 DNA: TGTGCCAGCTCACCCGGACGGGGAGTCACAGATACGCAGTATTTT

V gene: TRBV1
clone size: few
D gene: -
J gene: TRBJ2-2
CDR3 protein: CTSSQDMGRNTGELFF
CDR3 DNA: TGCACCAGCAGCCAAGATATGGGAAGAAACACCGGGGAGCTGTTTTTT

V gene: TRBV5-8
clone size: -
D gene: TRBD1
J gene: TRBJ2-7
CDR3 protein: CASSLVQGVLGEQYF
CDR3 DNA: TGTGCCAGCAGCTTGGTCCAGGGGGTCCTCGGCGAGCAGTACTTC

V gene: TRBV30
clone size: -
D gene: TRBD1
J gene: TRBJ1-2
CDR3 protein: CAWALQGVYGYTF
CDR3 DNA: TGTGCCTGGGCCCTACAGGGGGTCTATGGCTACACCTTC

V gene: TRBV28
clone size: -
D gene: -
J gene: TRBJ2-7
CDR3 protein: CASSLEVWEQYF
CDR3 DNA: TGTGCCAGCAGTTTAGAGGTGTGGGAGCAGTACTTC

V gene: TRBV7-9
clone size: -
D gene: -
J gene: TRBJ2-3
CDR3 protein: CASSLASYYTDTQYF
CDR3 DNA: TGTGCCAGCAGCTTAGCCTCCTACTACACAGATACGCAGTATTTT

V gene: TRBV30
clone size: -
D gene: TRBD1
J gene: TRBJ1-3
CDR3 protein: CAWSVWTGLSSGNTIYF
CDR3 DNA: TGTGCCTGGAGTGTGTGGACAGGATTAAGCTCTGGAAACACCATATATTTT

V gene: TRBV28
clone size: -
D gene: TRBD1
J gene: TRBJ1-1
CDR3 protein: CASSYTGERDEAFF
CDR3 DNA: TGTGCCAGCAGCTACACAGGGGAGAGGGATGAAGCTTTCTTT

V gene: TRBV7-9
clone size: -
D gene: -
J gene: TRBJ2-5
CDR3 protein: CASSRGIGETQYF
CDR3 DNA: TGTGCCAGCAGCCGTGGGATCGGAGAGACCCAGTACTTC

V gene: TRBV7-2
clone size: -
D gene: TRBD2
J gene: TRBJ2-5
CDR3 protein: CASSLGTAGSQETQYF
CDR3 DNA: TGTGCCAGCAGCTTAGGTACAGCGGGATCACAAGAGACCCAGTACTTC

V gene: TRBV11-2
clone size: many
D gene: -
J gene: TRBJ1-2
CDR3 protein: CASTPAGRNYGYTF
CDR3 DNA: TGTGCCAGCACCCCCGCGGGCAGAAACTATGGCTACACCTTC

V gene: TRBV2
clone size: few
D gene: -
J gene: TRBJ1-1
CDR3 protein: CASRQMNTEAFF
CDR3 DNA: TGTGCCAGCAGACAGATGAACACTGAAGCTTTCTTT

V gene: TRBV28
clone size: -
D gene: -
J gene: TRBJ2-2
CDR3 protein: CASSPAGSGTGELFF
CDR3 DNA: TGTGCCAGCAGTCCTGCGGGTTCCGGCACCGGGGAGCTGTTTTTT

V gene: TRBV6-5
clone size: -
D gene: -
J gene: TRBJ2-1
CDR3 protein: CASETLGPPPNEQFF
CDR3 DNA: TGTGCCAGCGAGACCTTAGGGCCTCCACCCAATGAGCAGTTCTTC

V gene: TRBV28
clone size: -
D gene: -
J gene: TRBJ2-7
CDR3 protein: CASSLYGGASYEQYF
CDR3 DNA: TGTGCCAGCAGTTTATATGGCGGCGCCTCCTACGAGCAGTACTTC

V gene: TRBV5-8
clone size: few
D gene: TRBD1
J gene: TRBJ2-1
CDR3 protein: CASSRGTGAGNEQFF
CDR3 DNA: TGTGCCAGCAGCCGTGGGACAGGGGCGGGCAATGAGCAGTTCTTC

V gene: TRBV25-1
clone size: -
D gene: -
J gene: TRBJ2-4
CDR3 protein: CASSAPGTGGNIQYF
CDR3 DNA: TGTGCCAGCAGTGCCCCCGGGACTGGAGGAAACATTCAGTACTTC

V gene: TRBV19
clone size: -
D gene: TRBD2
J gene: TRBJ2-7
CDR3 protein: CASSISGSPYEQYF
CDR3 DNA: TGTGCCAGTAGTATTAGCGGGAGTCCGTACGAGCAGTACTTC

V gene: TRBV4-2
clone size: -
D gene: -
J gene: TRBJ2-1
CDR3 protein: CASSQDGIWNEQFF
CDR3 DNA: TGTGCCAGCAGCCAGGACGGGATATGGAATGAGCAGTTCTTC

V gene: TRBV6-4
clone size: -
D gene: -
J gene: TRBJ1-2
CDR3 protein: CASSATAGPYGYTF
CDR3 DNA: TGTGCCAGCAGTGCCACCGCAGGCCCTTATGGCTACACCTTC

V gene: TRBV6-5
clone size: -
D gene: TRBD2
J gene: TRBJ2-5
CDR3 protein: CASRRLAGGGETQYF
CDR3 DNA: TGTGCCAGCAGGAGACTAGCGGGAGGTGGAGAGACCCAGTACTTC

V gene: TRBV2
clone size: few
D gene: TRBD2
J gene: TRBJ2-7
CDR3 protein: CASREQLAGGAYEQYF
CDR3 DNA: TGTGCCAGCAGGGAACAACTAGCGGGAGGGGCCTACGAGCAGTACTTC

V gene: TRBV25-1
clone size: -
D gene: -
J gene: TRBJ2-7
CDR3 protein: CASSLDGGTYEQYF
CDR3 DNA: TGTGCCAGCTCTCTCGATGGCGGCACTTACGAGCAGTACTTC

V gene: TRBV5-4
clone size: -
D gene: -
J gene: TRBJ2-7
CDR3 protein: CASSLERTTYEQYF
CDR3 DNA: TGTGCCAGCAGCTTGGAGAGGACGACCTACGAGCAGTACTTC

V gene: TRBV2
clone size: -
D gene: TRBD2
J gene: TRBJ2-7
CDR3 protein: CASSETTAGGPYEQYF
CDR3 DNA: TGTGCCAGCAGTGAAACGACAGCGGGAGGGCCCTACGAGCAGTACTTC

V gene: TRBV5-4
clone size: -
D gene: TRBD2
J gene: TRBJ2-3
CDR3 protein: CASRRDGTSGRTTDTQYF
CDR3 DNA: TGTGCCAGCAGGAGGGACGGGACTAGCGGGAGGACCACAGATACGCAGTATTTT

V gene: TRBV19
clone size: -
D gene: TRBD2
J gene: TRBJ2-3
CDR3 protein: CASSMTSGSKDTQYF
CDR3 DNA: TGTGCCAGTAGTATGACTAGCGGGAGCAAAGATACGCAGTATTTT

V gene: TRBV5-4
clone size: -
D gene: TRBD1
J gene: TRBJ2-5
CDR3 protein: CASSLEGWDRGSETQYF
CDR3 DNA: TGTGCCAGCAGCTTGGAAGGATGGGACAGGGGGTCGGAGACCCAGTACTTC

V gene: TRBV4-1
clone size: once
D gene: -
J gene: TRBJ2-3
CDR3 protein: CASSQDSWLTTDTQYF
CDR3 DNA: TGCGCCAGCAGCCAAGACAGCTGGCTGACCACAGATACGCAGTATTTT

V gene: TRBV21-1
clone size: -
D gene: -
J gene: TRBJ2-7
CDR3 protein: CASSKGGSEQYF
CDR3 DNA: TGTGCCAGCAGCAAAGGGGGCAGCGAGCAGTACTTC

V gene: TRBV4-2
clone size: -
D gene: TRBD2
J gene: TRBJ2-7
CDR3 protein: CASSQDLAGEYEQYF
CDR3 DNA: TGTGCCAGCAGCCAAGATCTTGCGGGAGAGTACGAGCAGTACTTC

V gene: TRBV5-1
clone size: -
D gene: -
J gene: TRBJ1-1
CDR3 protein: CASSLAGNVNTEAFF
CDR3 DNA: TGCGCCAGCAGCTTGGCAGGGAACGTGAACACTGAAGCTTTCTTT

V gene: TRBV5-4
clone size: once
D gene: -
J gene: TRBJ1-2
CDR3 protein: CASSLAGKSDGYTF
CDR3 DNA: TGTGCCAGCAGCTTGGCGGGGAAAAGCGATGGCTACACCTTC

V gene: TRBV5-1
clone size: -
D gene: -
J gene: TRBJ2-5
CDR3 protein: CASSFLGAEETQYF
CDR3 DNA: TGCGCCAGCAGCTTCTTGGGGGCAGAAGAGACCCAGTACTTC

V gene: TRBV6-5
clone size: -
D gene: -
J gene: TRBJ2-5
CDR3 protein: CASTSGHSQETQYF
CDR3 DNA: TGTGCCAGCACTTCGGGACATTCACAGGAGACCCAGTACTTC